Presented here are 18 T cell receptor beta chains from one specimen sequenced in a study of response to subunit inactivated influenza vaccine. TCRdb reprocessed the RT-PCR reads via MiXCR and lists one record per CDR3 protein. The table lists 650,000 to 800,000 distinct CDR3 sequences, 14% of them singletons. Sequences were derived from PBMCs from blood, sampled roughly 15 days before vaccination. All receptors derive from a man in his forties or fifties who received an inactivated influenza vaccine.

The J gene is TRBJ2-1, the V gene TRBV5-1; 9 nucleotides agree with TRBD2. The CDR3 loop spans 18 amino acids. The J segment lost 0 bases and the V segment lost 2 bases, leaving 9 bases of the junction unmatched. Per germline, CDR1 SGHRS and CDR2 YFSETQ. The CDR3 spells CASSFLAGAQSSYNEQFF. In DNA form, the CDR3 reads TGCGCCAGCAGCTTTTTAGCGGGAGCGCAAAGCTCCTACAATGAGCAGTTCTTC.

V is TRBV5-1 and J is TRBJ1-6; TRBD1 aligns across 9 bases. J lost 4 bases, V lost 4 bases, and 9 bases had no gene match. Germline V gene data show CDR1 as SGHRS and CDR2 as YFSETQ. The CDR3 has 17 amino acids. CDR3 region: CASSDRDRDPYNSPLHF. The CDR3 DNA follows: TGCGCCAGCAGCGACCGGGACAGGGATCCTTATAATTCACCCCTCCACTTT.

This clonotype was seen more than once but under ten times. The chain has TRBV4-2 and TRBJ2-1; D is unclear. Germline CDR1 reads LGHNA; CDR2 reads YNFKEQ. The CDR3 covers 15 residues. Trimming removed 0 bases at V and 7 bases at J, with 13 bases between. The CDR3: CASSQDLVRVNEQFF. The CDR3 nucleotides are TGTGCCAGCAGCCAAGATCTCGTTCGGGTTAATGAGCAGTTCTTC.

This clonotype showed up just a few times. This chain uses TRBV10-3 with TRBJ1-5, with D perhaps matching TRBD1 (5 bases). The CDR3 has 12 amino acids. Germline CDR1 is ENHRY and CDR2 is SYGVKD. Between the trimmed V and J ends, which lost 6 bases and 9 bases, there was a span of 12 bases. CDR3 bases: TGTGCCATCAGCCAACAGGATGGGCCCCAGCATTTT. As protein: CAISQQDGPQHF.

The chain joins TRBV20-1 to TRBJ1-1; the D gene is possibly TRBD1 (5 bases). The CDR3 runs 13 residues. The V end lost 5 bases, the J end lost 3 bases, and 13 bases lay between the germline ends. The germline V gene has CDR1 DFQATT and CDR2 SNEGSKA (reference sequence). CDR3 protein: CSAGQGADTEAFF. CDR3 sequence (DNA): TGCAGTGCTGGCCAGGGAGCCGACACTGAAGCTTTCTTT.

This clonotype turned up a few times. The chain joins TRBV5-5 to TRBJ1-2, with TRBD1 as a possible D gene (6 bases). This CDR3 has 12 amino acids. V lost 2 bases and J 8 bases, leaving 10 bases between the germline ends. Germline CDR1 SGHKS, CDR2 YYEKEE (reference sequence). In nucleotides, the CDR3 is TGTGCCAGCAGCTTAGGGGGTTCCGGCTACACCTTC. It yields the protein CASSLGGSGYTF. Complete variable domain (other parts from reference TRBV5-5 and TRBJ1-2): DAGVTQSPTHLIKTRGQQVTLRCSPISGHKSVSWYQQVLGQGPQFIFQYYEKEERGRGNFPDRFSARQFPNYSSELNVNALLLGDSALYLCASSLGGSGYTFGSGTRLTVV.

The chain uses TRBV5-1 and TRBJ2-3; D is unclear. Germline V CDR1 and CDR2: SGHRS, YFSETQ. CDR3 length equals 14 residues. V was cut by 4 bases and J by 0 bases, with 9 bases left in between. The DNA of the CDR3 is TGCGCCAGCAGCCGCTTCGCAAGCACAGATACGCAGTATTTT. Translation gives CASSRFASTDTQYF. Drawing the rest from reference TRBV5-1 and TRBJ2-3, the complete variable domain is KAGVTQTPRYLIKTRGQQVTLSCSPISGHRSVSWYQQTPGQGLQFLFEYFSETQRNKGNFPGRFSGRQFSNSRSEMNVSTLELGDSALYLCASSRFASTDTQYFGPGTRLTVL.

The CDR3 here is CASSHSGAVLTDTQYF. Here the CDR3 DNA reads TGCGCCAGCAGCCACTCCGGGGCGGTACTCACAGATACGCAGTATTTT. The chain combines TRBV5-1 with TRBJ2-3, with D possibly called TRBD1 or TRBD2 (5 bases each). The CDR3 has 16 residues. Germline V gives CDR1 SGHRS, CDR2 YFSETQ. V lost 4 bases and J 2 bases, leaving 17 bases between the germline ends. Variable domain in full (rest from reference TRBV5-1 and TRBJ2-3): KAGVTQTPRYLIKTRGQQVTLSCSPISGHRSVSWYQQTPGQGLQFLFEYFSETQRNKGNFPGRFSGRQFSNSRSEMNVSTLELGDSALYLCASSHSGAVLTDTQYFGPGTRLTVL.

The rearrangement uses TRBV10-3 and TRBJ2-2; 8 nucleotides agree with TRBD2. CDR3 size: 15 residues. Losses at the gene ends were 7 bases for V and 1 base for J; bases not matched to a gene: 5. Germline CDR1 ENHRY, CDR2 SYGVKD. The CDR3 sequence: CAIKGGGRNTGELFF. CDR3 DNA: TGTGCCATCAAAGGCGGGGGGCGGAACACCGGGGAGCTGTTTTTT.

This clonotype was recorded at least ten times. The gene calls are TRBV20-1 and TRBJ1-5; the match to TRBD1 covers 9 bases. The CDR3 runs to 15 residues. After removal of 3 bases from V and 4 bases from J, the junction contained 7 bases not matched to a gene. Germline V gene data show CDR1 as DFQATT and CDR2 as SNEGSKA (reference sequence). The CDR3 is CSARLAGTGNQPQHF. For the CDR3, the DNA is TGCAGTGCTAGGCTAGCCGGGACAGGGAATCAGCCCCAGCATTTT.

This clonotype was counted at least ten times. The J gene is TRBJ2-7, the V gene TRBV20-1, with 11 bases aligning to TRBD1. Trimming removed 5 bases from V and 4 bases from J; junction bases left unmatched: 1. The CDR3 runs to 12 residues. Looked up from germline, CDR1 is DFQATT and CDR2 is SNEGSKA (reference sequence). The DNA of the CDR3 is TGCAGTGCTGGGGACAGGGGGTACGAGCAGTACTTC. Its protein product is CSAGDRGYEQYF.

The chain's CDR3 is CASSKGLAGDNEQFF. CDR3 sequence (DNA): TGTGCCAGCAGTAAAGGACTAGCGGGGGACAATGAGCAGTTCTTC. The chain joins TRBV6-4 to TRBJ2-1; 13 nucleotides align to TRBD2. The CDR3 runs 15 residues. Per germline, CDR1 MRHNA and CDR2 SNTAGT. The junction had 3 bases not matched to a gene; V was cut back by 5 bases and J by 5 bases.

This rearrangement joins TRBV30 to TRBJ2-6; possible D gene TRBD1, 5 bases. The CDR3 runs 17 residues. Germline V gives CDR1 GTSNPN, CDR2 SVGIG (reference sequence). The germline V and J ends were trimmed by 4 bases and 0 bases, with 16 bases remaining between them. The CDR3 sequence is CAWKRGHMTSGANVLTF. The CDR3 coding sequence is TGTGCCTGGAAAAGAGGACATATGACCTCTGGGGCCAACGTCCTGACTTTC.

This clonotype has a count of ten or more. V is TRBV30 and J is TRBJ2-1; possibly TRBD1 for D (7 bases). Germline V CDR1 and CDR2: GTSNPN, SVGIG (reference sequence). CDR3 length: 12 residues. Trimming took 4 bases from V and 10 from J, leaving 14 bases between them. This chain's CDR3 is CAWTGGGREQFF. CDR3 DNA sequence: TGTGCCTGGACAGGGGGAGGACGGGAGCAGTTCTTC.

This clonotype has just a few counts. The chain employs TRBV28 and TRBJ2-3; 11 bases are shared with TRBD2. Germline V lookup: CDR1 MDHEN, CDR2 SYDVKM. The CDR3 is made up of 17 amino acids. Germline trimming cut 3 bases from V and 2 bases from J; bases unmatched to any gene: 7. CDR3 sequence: CASSFGPSGRHTDTQYF. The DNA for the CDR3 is TGTGCCAGCAGTTTCGGCCCTAGCGGGAGGCACACAGATACGCAGTATTTT.

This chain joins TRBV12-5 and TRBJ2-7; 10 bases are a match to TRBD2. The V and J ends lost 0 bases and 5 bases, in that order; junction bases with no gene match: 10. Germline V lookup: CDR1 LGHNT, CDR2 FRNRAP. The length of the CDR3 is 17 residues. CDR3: CASGLVRRSGGDHEQYF. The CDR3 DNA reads TGTGCTAGTGGTTTGGTAAGGAGAAGCGGGGGGGACCACGAGCAGTACTTC.

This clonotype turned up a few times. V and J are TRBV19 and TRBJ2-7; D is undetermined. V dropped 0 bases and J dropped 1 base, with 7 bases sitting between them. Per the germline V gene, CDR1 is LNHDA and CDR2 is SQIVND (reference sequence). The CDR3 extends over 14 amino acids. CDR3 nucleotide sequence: TGTGCCAGTAGTATAGAGTCCAGGTCCTACGAGCAGTACTTC. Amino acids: CASSIESRSYEQYF.

The CDR3 reads CASSYRGPSGSGAKNNEQFF. Written as DNA, the CDR3 is TGTGCCAGCAGTTACAGGGGTCCTAGCGGGAGCGGGGCGAAAAACAATGAGCAGTTCTTC. The genes are TRBV6-2 or TRBV6-3 and TRBJ2-1; 10 bases align to TRBD2. The CDR3 spans 20 residues. Trimming cost V 2 bases and J 5 bases; bases outside gene matches: 18. Germline V CDR1 and CDR2: MNHEY, SVGEGT.